This TCR beta chain was identified in a study of metastatic and nonmetastatic thyroid tumors. In the study overall: A comparison of repertoires was made across blood and tumor or nodule tissue from malignant and benign thyroid patients. The study, taken as a whole, reports: In blood and tumor, TCR beta diversity was reportedly significantly higher in malignant thyroid tumors than in benign nodules.

After removal of 0 bases from V and 7 bases from J, the junction contained 2 bases not matched to a gene. Germline V gene sequence: CDR1 SGHAT, CDR2 FQNNGV. The CDR3 spans 16 residues. In its sample, this clone was seen many times. What it binds is unknown. Original data processing: CDR3 was compared across clinicopathological groups, and the resulting differences were used to build a distant-metastasis classifier for papillary thyroid cancer. TCRdb redid the clone calls on the PCR reads using MiXCR. Clone size and V and J calls follow TCRdb, not the original study. The profile shows under 20,000 clones, about 15% of them singletons. Patients underwent thyroid surgery, and none had received any treatment before it.

This receptor was taken from a male donor with papillary thyroid cancer or a benign thyroid nodule (not recorded which). Some clones in this sample may be carry-over from other donors' samples. This chain joins TRBV11-2 and TRBJ2-1, with TRBD2 matching 14 bases. The sequencing input was blood. CDR3 in DNA: TGTGCCAGCAGCTTAGAGGGGACTAGCGGGAGAAATGAGCAGTTCTTC. Its translation: CASSLEGTSGRNEQFF.